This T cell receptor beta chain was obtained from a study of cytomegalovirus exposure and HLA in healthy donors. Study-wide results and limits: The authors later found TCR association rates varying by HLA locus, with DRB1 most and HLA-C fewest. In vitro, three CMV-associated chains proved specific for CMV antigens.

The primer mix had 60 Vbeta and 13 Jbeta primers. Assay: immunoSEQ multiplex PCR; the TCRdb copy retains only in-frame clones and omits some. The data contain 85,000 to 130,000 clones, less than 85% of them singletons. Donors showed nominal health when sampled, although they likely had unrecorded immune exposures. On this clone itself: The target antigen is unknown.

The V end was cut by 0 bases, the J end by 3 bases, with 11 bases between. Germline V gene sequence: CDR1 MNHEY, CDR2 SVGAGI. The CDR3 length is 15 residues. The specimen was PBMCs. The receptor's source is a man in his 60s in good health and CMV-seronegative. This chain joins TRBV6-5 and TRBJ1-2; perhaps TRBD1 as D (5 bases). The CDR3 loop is CASSYSGGGDYGYTF. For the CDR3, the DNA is TGTGCCAGCAGTTACTCTGGTGGGGGGGACTATGGCTACACCTTC.